The 21 T cell receptor beta chains listed next were all sequenced from one sample in a study of T cell responses to AZD1222 COVID-19 vaccine. The table came from immunoSEQ multiplex PCR; TCRdb's copy has only in-frame clones and leaves some out. Altogether roughly 70,000 clones are present, approximately 81% being singletons, with the ten largest covering roughly 22%. The source material was peripheral blood, sampled on day 0 of AZD1222 vaccination. These receptors originate from an adult in good health.

This chain links TRBV7-2 with TRBJ2-7, with 8 bases matching TRBD2. The CDR3 loop spans 17 amino acids. Germline V gives CDR1 SGHTA, CDR2 FQGNSA. The trim removed 0 bases at V and 0 bases at J, leaving 7 bases unmatched. The CDR3 DNA reads TGTGCCAGCAGCTTAGCTAGCGGGGCCCTCAGCTCCTACGAGCAGTACTTC. This sequence encodes CASSLASGALSSYEQYF.

This clone was seen just once. V usage is TRBV7-9 and J usage is TRBJ1-2; no reliable D call. Germline lookup yields CDR1 SEHNR and CDR2 FQNEAQ (reference sequence). With 3 bases removed from V and 4 bases from J, the gap between germline ends came to 9 bases. The CDR3 sequence is 13 residues long. CDR3 loop: CASSLGSAYGYTF. The DNA for the CDR3 is TGTGCCAGCAGCTTGGGCAGCGCCTATGGCTACACCTTC.

The rearrangement joins TRBV6-1 to TRBJ1-4, with TRBD1 identical over 8 bases. V shed 0 bases, J shed 8 bases, and the junction held 11 bases outside the gene matches. This CDR3 spans 17 amino acids. CDR1 is MNHNS, CDR2 SASEGT, per germline. The CDR3 here is CASSEAGHRGEGEKLFF. The CDR3 DNA reads TGTGCCAGCAGTGAAGCCGGACACAGGGGGGAGGGCGAAAAACTGTTTTTT.

This sequence joins TRBV7-9 and TRBJ2-2; the D is unclear. Germline V gene data show CDR1 as SEHNR and CDR2 as FQNEAQ (reference sequence). The CDR3 spans 15 residues. V lost 2 bases to trimming and J lost 0 bases, with 7 bases between them. CDR3 loop: CASSLRETNTGELFF. CDR3 nucleotides: TGTGCCAGCAGCTTACGCGAAACGAACACCGGGGAGCTGTTTTTT.

This clone was counted only a few times. The chain carries TRBV2 and TRBJ1-1; the D is unclear. Germline V gives CDR1 SNHLY, CDR2 FYNNEI. The V end lost 6 bases, the J end lost 6 bases, and 14 bases lay between the germline ends. This CDR3 comprises 13 residues. Here the CDR3 reads CASRPRGGAEAFF. The CDR3 bases are TGTGCCAGCAGGCCCCGGGGTGGCGCTGAAGCTTTCTTT. Based on the CDR3 plus reference TRBV2 and TRBJ1-1, the full variable domain is EPEVTQTPSHQVTQMGQEVILRCVPISNHLYFYWYRQILGQKVEFLVSFYNNEISEKSEIFDDQFSVERPDGSNFTLKIRSTKLEDSAMYFCASRPRGGAEAFFGQGTRLTVV.

This clone was recorded only once. This chain links TRBV6-1 with TRBJ2-3; possibly TRBD1 for D (6 bases). Trimming took 0 bases from V and 4 from J, leaving 11 bases between them. The CDR3 is made up of 15 amino acids. Germline V gene data show CDR1 as MNHNS and CDR2 as SASEGT. The CDR3 is CASSEAPGDSDTQYF. The CDR3 DNA follows: TGTGCCAGCAGTGAAGCGCCAGGGGATTCAGATACGCAGTATTTT.

The chain couples TRBV7-9 to TRBJ1-2; no reliable D call. This CDR3 spans 13 amino acids. With 5 bases removed from V and 7 bases from J, the gap between germline ends came to 14 bases. Germline CDR1 SEHNR, CDR2 FQNEAQ (reference sequence). The CDR3 sequence is CASSPASSAGYTF. The CDR3 region has the DNA TGTGCCAGCAGCCCGGCGTCCAGCGCTGGCTACACCTTC. Together with reference TRBV7-9 and TRBJ1-2, the CDR3 gives the full variable domain: DTGVSQNPRHKITKRGQNVTFRCDPISEHNRLYWYRQTLGQGPEFLTYFQNEAQLEKSRLLSDRFSAERPKGSFSTLEIQRTEQGDSAMYLCASSPASSAGYTFGSGTRLTVV.

The chain is built from TRBV4-1 and TRBJ1-5; D uncertain. This CDR3 is 16 amino acids long. Looked up from germline, CDR1 is MGHRA and CDR2 is YSYEKL. The V end lost 0 bases, the J end lost 0 bases, and 9 bases lay between the germline ends. The chain's CDR3 is CASSQDPGNSNQPQHF. The CDR3 nucleotides are TGCGCCAGCAGCCAAGATCCGGGTAATAGCAATCAGCCCCAGCATTTT.

The count of this clone is one. The chain joins TRBV30 to TRBJ2-5; the D gene could be TRBD1 or TRBD2 (5 bases each). Germline V gives CDR1 GTSNPN, CDR2 SVGIG (reference sequence). This CDR3 contains 12 residues. Trimming shortened V by 6 bases and J by 4 bases, and 12 bases separated the two germline ends. CDR3 nucleotide sequence: TGTGCCTGCGGGGTCAGGGCAGAGACCCAGTACTTC. The encoded protein is CACGVRAETQYF. Looking up the rest from reference TRBV30 and TRBJ2-5 gives the full variable domain: SQTIHQWPATLVQPVGSPLSLECTVEGTSNPNLYWYRQAAGRGLQLLFYSVGIGQISSEVPQNLSASRPQDRQFILSSKKLLLSDSGFYLCACGVRAETQYFGPGTRLLVL.

This clone has only one observation. This rearrangement joins TRBV11-2 to TRBJ2-3, with D unclear. This CDR3 contains 13 residues. The germline V gene has CDR1 SGHAT and CDR2 FQNNGV. Trimming pared 5 bases from V and 3 bases from J, leaving 9 bases between. CDR3 sequence reads: CASSPDLTDTQYF. As DNA, the CDR3 is TGTGCCAGCAGCCCAGACCTGACAGATACGCAGTATTTT.

The genes are TRBV30 and TRBJ1-4; no clear D. The CDR3 extends over 15 amino acids. In germline, CDR1 is GTSNPN, CDR2 SVGIG (reference sequence). Trimming removed 2 bases at V and 0 bases at J, with 10 bases between. Here the CDR3 DNA reads TGTGCCTGGAGTTTAGGGAGGTCAACTAATGAAAAACTGTTTTTT. Residues: CAWSLGRSTNEKLFF.

The chain uses TRBV6-5 and TRBJ2-7; D is possibly TRBD1 (6 bases). Germline V CDR1 and CDR2: MNHEY, SVGAGI. CDR3 size: 11 residues. Trimming left V 7 bases short and J 5 bases short, with 9 bases between. The CDR3 region has the DNA TGTGCCAGCACCGACAGGAACGAGCAGTACTTC. Encoded protein: CASTDRNEQYF.

The chain employs TRBV11-2 and TRBJ2-5, with 7 bases lining up with TRBD2. The CDR3 runs 16 residues. V lost 2 bases to trimming and J lost 5 bases; unmatched junction nucleotides: 11. Germline V lookup: CDR1 SGHAT, CDR2 FQNNGV. CDR3 sequence reads: CASSLPGTMGGETQYF. CDR3 in DNA: TGTGCCAGCAGCTTACCCGGGACTATGGGTGGCGAGACCCAGTACTTC.

The chain employs TRBV3-1 (or the pseudogene TRBV3-2) and TRBJ2-4; the D gene is possibly TRBD1 (6 bases). The germline V gene has CDR1 LGHDT and CDR2 YNNKEL (reference sequence). The CDR3 is 13 amino acids. V gave up 4 bases and J gave up 6 bases, with 10 bases separating them. CDR3 loop: CASSLQGPNIQYF. CDR3 sequence (DNA): TGTGCCAGCAGCCTGCAGGGGCCAAACATTCAGTACTTC.

The V gene is TRBV5-6, the J gene TRBJ2-3, with unresolved D. Germline CDR1 SGHDT, CDR2 YYEEEE. Between the trimmed V and J ends, which lost 1 base and 2 bases, there was a span of 14 bases. This CDR3 spans 16 amino acids. CDR3 amino acids: CASSLLVDSNTDTQYF. The CDR3 nucleotides read TGTGCCAGCAGCTTGTTGGTCGACTCTAACACAGATACGCAGTATTTT.

This clone has a single count. The chain has TRBV11-2 and TRBJ1-2; TRBD1 is a possible D gene (5 bases). In germline, CDR1 is SGHAT, CDR2 FQNNGV. The CDR3 is 13 residues long. The V gene lost 7 bases and the J gene lost 2 bases, with 11 bases spanning the gap. This CDR3 is CASTGTENYGYTF. CDR3 DNA sequence: TGTGCCAGCACCGGGACGGAGAACTATGGCTACACCTTC.

The chain combines TRBV6-1 with TRBJ1-3; no reliable D call. Germline CDR1 MNHNS, CDR2 SASEGT. The CDR3 has 16 residues. V was clipped by 0 bases and J by 4 bases, with 13 bases between them. The CDR3 DNA reads TGTGCCAGCAGTGAAGCAGTCAGCATCGGGGGAAACACCATATATTTT. Protein: CASSEAVSIGGNTIYF.

This chain links TRBV19 with TRBJ2-1; perhaps D is TRBD1 or TRBD2 (6 bases each). With 4 bases removed from V and 0 bases from J, the gap between germline ends came to 19 bases. The CDR3 covers 18 residues. From germline, CDR1 is LNHDA and CDR2 SQIVND (reference sequence). For the CDR3, the DNA is TGTGCCAGTAGTAACGGGGGCGACTGGGTTAGCTCCTACAATGAGCAGTTCTTC. It yields the protein CASSNGGDWVSSYNEQFF.

The rearrangement uses TRBV2 and TRBJ1-6; a possible D gene is TRBD1 (5 bases). Germline CDR1 reads SNHLY; CDR2 reads FYNNEI. The CDR3 covers 15 residues. V was shortened by 7 bases and J by 0 bases, with 10 bases between the two germline ends. In DNA form, the CDR3 reads TGTGCCAGCACGTGGGGGTCCTCCTATAATTCACCCCTCCACTTT. This codes for CASTWGSSYNSPLHF.

The chain uses TRBV5-1 and TRBJ2-2; 12 positions agree with TRBD2. The CDR3 has 16 amino acids. Trimming cost V 4 bases and J 0 bases; bases outside gene matches: 1. Looked up from germline, CDR1 is SGHRS and CDR2 is YFSETQ. CDR3 DNA: TGCGCCAGCAGCCTAGCGGGGGGGCCGAACACCGGGGAGCTGTTTTTT. It is translated as CASSLAGGPNTGELFF.

The chain combines TRBV4-1 with TRBJ2-3; TRBD1 aligns across 8 bases. J was trimmed by 2 bases and V by 0 bases; bases with no gene match: 1. The germline V gene has CDR1 MGHRA and CDR2 YSYEKL. The CDR3 sequence is 15 residues long. CDR3 sequence reads: CASSQEDRATDTQYF. CDR3 bases: TGCGCCAGCAGCCAAGAGGACAGGGCCACAGATACGCAGTATTTT.